Presented here are 32 T cell receptor beta chains from one specimen sequenced in a study of CD8+CD57+ T cells in acquired aplastic anemia. Patients included in sequencing had previously demonstrated CD8+CD57+ cell expansion by flow cytometry. For CDR3 and TCR beta VDJ profiling, genomic DNA was the template used. TCRdb re-called the reads with MiXCR, one entry per CDR3 protein. The sample shows about 180,000 distinct CDR3 sequences, around 50% of them seen only once. Sample: sorted CD4+, CD8+, or CD8+CD57+ T cells (not recorded which) from PBMCs. The receptors derive from a human donor with aplastic anemia.

The V call is TRBV2, the J call TRBJ2-7, with 8 bases identical to TRBD1. CDR3 size: 15 residues. In germline, CDR1 is SNHLY, CDR2 FYNNEI. J was trimmed by 2 bases and V by 1 base; bases with no gene match: 4. The CDR3 reads CASSEGGQGPYEQYF. In DNA form, the CDR3 reads TGTGCCAGCAGTGAAGGCGGACAGGGCCCCTACGAGCAGTACTTC.

In regard to this clonotype: This may stem from a read error, because a much larger clone lies one nucleotide away. Because the CDR3 is missing its conserved closing phenylalanine or tryptophan, this is likely a read error. CDR3 residues: CASSPSGTGGRDEQYL. CDR3 sequence (DNA): TGTGCCAGCAGCCCTTCCGGGACAGGGGGACGGGACGAGCAGTACCTC. V usage is TRBV4-2 and J usage is TRBJ2-7; TRBD1 aligns across 11 bases. This CDR3 is 16 amino acids long. The J segment lost 5 bases and the V segment lost 4 bases, leaving 10 bases of the junction unmatched. The germline V gene has CDR1 LGHNA and CDR2 YNFKEQ.

The V and J genes are TRBV20-1 and TRBJ1-1; TRBD1 is a possible D gene (5 bases). The germline V gene has CDR1 DFQATT and CDR2 SNEGSKA (reference sequence). The CDR3 is 13 amino acids. V lost 3 bases and J lost 5, with 13 bases in between. The CDR3 here is CSASATGRTEAFF. The CDR3 DNA is TGCAGTGCTAGCGCGACGGGGCGGACTGAAGCTTTCTTT.

This clonotype was recorded once. The genes are TRBV30 and TRBJ1-3, with 9 bases fitting TRBD1. This CDR3 is 15 amino acids long. V trimming: 4 bases; J trimming: 2 bases; junction bases outside the gene matches: 6. Germline CDR1 is GTSNPN and CDR2 is SVGIG (reference sequence). The CDR3 loop is CAWTRTGGPGNTIYF. CDR3 DNA sequence: TGTGCCTGGACCCGAACAGGGGGCCCTGGAAACACCATATATTTT.

To note about this clonotype: This may arise from a read error, as a much more abundant clone is one base away. The chain employs TRBV12-3 or TRBV12-4 and TRBJ1-2; no firm D call. V was cut by 4 bases and J by 8 bases, with 11 bases left in between. The CDR3 runs to 12 residues. The CDR3 DNA reads TGTGCCAGCAGTTCAGGCGCGGGGGGCTACACCTTC. Translation gives CASSSGAGGYTF.

This chain uses TRBV6-5 with TRBJ2-7; TRBD2 matches 10 bases. After removal of 2 bases from V and 7 bases from J, the junction contained 2 bases not matched to a gene. The CDR3 covers 13 residues. Germline V CDR1 and CDR2: MNHEY, SVGAGI. The CDR3 loop reads CASSYERGGEQYF. The CDR3 DNA reads as TGTGCCAGCAGTTACGAGCGGGGGGGGGAGCAGTACTTC.

This clonotype appeared many times. The chain combines TRBV10-1 with TRBJ2-2; 7 bases match TRBD1. Germline loops: CDR1 WNHNN, CDR2 SYGVQD (reference sequence). The CDR3 extends over 17 amino acids. J lost 2 bases, V lost 1 base, and 7 bases had no gene match. DNA of the CDR3: TGCGCCAGCAGTGAGTTCGCCGGGACAGATAACACCGGGGAGCTGTTTTTT. This codes for CASSEFAGTDNTGELFF.

This clonotype appeared a single time. V and J are TRBV5-1 and TRBJ2-1; D perhaps matches TRBD2 (5 bases). There are 13 residues in the CDR3. Per germline, CDR1 SGHRS and CDR2 YFSETQ. Trimming shortened V by 4 bases and J by 9 bases, and 14 bases separated the two germline ends. The CDR3: CASSRGGAGEQFF. The CDR3 DNA sequence: TGCGCCAGCAGCCGAGGAGGTGCCGGTGAGCAGTTCTTC.

This rearrangement joins TRBV2 to TRBJ2-7; possible D gene TRBD2, 6 bases. CDR3 length equals 14 residues. Trimming removed 4 bases at V and 5 bases at J, with 15 bases between. Germline V gives CDR1 SNHLY, CDR2 FYNNEI. The DNA of the CDR3 is TGTGCCAGCAGTGCGGGGGACCCATCGAACGAGCAGTACTTC. Translating gives CASSAGDPSNEQYF.

Ten or more counts support this clonotype. The chain couples TRBV20-1 to TRBJ1-2; tentative D call: TRBD1 (6 bases). V was cut by 2 bases and J by 7 bases, with 14 bases left in between. From germline, CDR1 is DFQATT and CDR2 SNEGSKA (reference sequence). There are 13 residues in the CDR3. Here the CDR3 reads CSARSAQGGGYTF. The CDR3 DNA reads TGCAGTGCTAGATCCGCACAGGGAGGTGGCTACACCTTC.

The sample holds many counts of this clonotype. V gene TRBV20-1 combines with J gene TRBJ2-6; D unresolved. The length of the CDR3 is 13 residues. V lost 5 bases and J lost 2, with 7 bases in between. Germline-derived CDR1 and CDR2 are DFQATT and SNEGSKA (reference sequence). In DNA form, the CDR3 reads TGCAGTGCTTTCCAGCCTGGGGCCAACGTCCTGACTTTC. Amino acid sequence: CSAFQPGANVLTF.

Many counts were recorded for this clonotype. The rearrangement joins TRBV4-1 to TRBJ1-2; D unclear. Germline CDR1 is MGHRA and CDR2 is YSYEKL. V was pared by 0 bases and J by 8 bases, with 10 bases between. This CDR3 region has 13 residues. DNA for the CDR3: TGCGCCAGCAGCCAAGAAACGGGCGTAGGCTACACCTTC. This encodes CASSQETGVGYTF.

In its sample, this clonotype was seen once. The chain couples TRBV2 to TRBJ2-5; D is perhaps TRBD1 (6 bases). CDR1 is SNHLY, CDR2 FYNNEI, per germline. This CDR3 comprises 14 residues. Trimming pared 6 bases from V and 5 bases from J, leaving 16 bases between. CDR3 loop: CASRKQGVRETQYF. The DNA for the CDR3 is TGTGCCAGCAGAAAACAGGGAGTCCGGGAGACCCAGTACTTC.

The chain joins TRBV7-8 to TRBJ2-6; no reliable D call. The CDR3 totals 13 residues. Germline V lookup: CDR1 SGHVS, CDR2 FQNEAQ. The V gene lost 7 bases and the J gene lost 4 bases, with 8 bases spanning the gap. Written as DNA, the CDR3 is TGTGCCAGCACCATGGTCGGGGCCAACGTCCTGACTTTC. This codes for CASTMVGANVLTF. Based on the CDR3 plus reference TRBV7-8 and TRBJ2-6, the full variable domain is GAGVSQSPRYKVAKRGQDVALRCDPISGHVSLFWYQQALGQGPEFLTYFQNEAQLDKSGLPSDRFFAERPEGSVSTLKIQRTQQEDSAVYLCASTMVGANVLTFGAGSRLTVL.

This clonotype was detected many times. The chain carries TRBV4-2 and TRBJ2-1, with D unclear. From germline, CDR1 is LGHNA and CDR2 YNFKEQ. This CDR3 has 15 residues. Trimming took 1 base from V and 0 from J, leaving 7 bases between them. The CDR3 nucleotides are TGTGCCAGCAGCCAAGGACTGAGCTCCTACAATGAGCAGTTCTTC. Amino acids: CASSQGLSSYNEQFF.

The chain is built from TRBV24-1 and TRBJ2-1; the D gene is possibly TRBD1 (6 bases). The germline CDR1 and CDR2 sequences are KGHDR and SFDVKD. This CDR3 is 16 amino acids long. Between the trimmed V and J ends, which lost 1 base and 0 bases, there was a span of 9 bases. This chain's CDR3 is CATSDFGGRSYNEQFF. CDR3 bases: TGTGCCACCAGTGATTTTGGGGGCCGCTCCTACAATGAGCAGTTCTTC.

Comments on this clonotype: This likely comes from a read error, as the CDR3 has no conserved phenylalanine or tryptophan at its end. The rearrangement links TRBV11-2 to TRBJ2-7, with D perhaps matching TRBD2 (6 bases). CDR1 is SGHAT and CDR2 is FQNNGV in the germline V gene. The CDR3 sequence is 19 residues long. V lost 5 bases and J 2 bases, leaving 28 bases between the germline ends. The CDR3 region has the DNA TGTGCCAGCAGCCTAGGACGTGGGGGGTTGTCTACACTAACCTACGAGCAGTACCTC. It specifies CASSLGRGGLSTLTYEQYL.

As concerns this clonotype: A much larger clone lies one base from this, so it may be a read error. The chain combines TRBV5-1 with TRBJ1-1, with D unclear. The germline V gene encodes CDR1 SGHRS and CDR2 YFSETQ. CDR3 length: 11 residues. The CDR3 region has the DNA TGCGCCCGGACGGAAATAACTGGAGCTTTCTTT. Translated, it gives CARTEITGAFF.

The J gene is TRBJ1-4, the V gene TRBV20-1, with 9 bases identical to TRBD1. Germline lookup yields CDR1 DFQATT and CDR2 SNEGSKA (reference sequence). Trimming cost V 3 bases and J 5 bases; bases outside gene matches: 1. The CDR3 is 13 residues long. Here the CDR3 DNA reads TGCAGTGCTAGGGGACAGGGAAATGAAAAACTGTTTTTT. Translating gives CSARGQGNEKLFF.

A word on this clonotype: One end of the junction does not line up with germline, which may come from a read error. V usage is TRBV5-6 and J usage is TRBJ2-7; no reliable D call. The CDR3 is 13 amino acids. The germline CDR1 and CDR2 sequences are SGHDT and YYEEEE. The CDR3 loop is CASSEVTGDEQYF. CDR3 sequence (DNA): TGCGCCAGCAGCGAGGTCACCGGAGACGAGCAGTACTTC.

This clonotype has only a few counts. The chain combines TRBV11-2 with TRBJ1-6; no clear D. Germline V gene lookup returns CDR1 SGHAT and CDR2 FQNNGV. Trimming removed 0 bases from V and 3 bases from J, with 18 bases in between. The CDR3 loop spans 19 amino acids. The CDR3 here is CASSLDLSRKSGYNSPLHF. The CDR3 nucleotides are TGTGCCAGCAGCTTAGATCTTAGTAGGAAATCTGGCTATAATTCACCCCTCCACTTT.

In its sample, this clonotype was seen once. The chain has TRBV9 and TRBJ2-1; 7 bases fit TRBD2. The CDR3 consists of 14 residues. Unmatched junction bases numbered 9, after V lost 4 bases and J lost 8 bases. The V gene's germline CDR1 is SGDLS and CDR2 YYNGEE. CDR3 bases: TGTGCCAGCAGCACCGCGGGAGCGGATGATGAGCAGTTCTTC. This sequence encodes CASSTAGADDEQFF.

Worth noting for this clonotype: The junction and the germline gene differ at one end; a read error may be behind it. J is TRBJ1-1 and V is TRBV7-6; weak D call: TRBD1 (5 bases). The CDR3 spans 13 residues. Germline V gene data show CDR1 as SGHVS and CDR2 as FNYEAQ. CDR3 coding DNA: TGTGCCAGTAGCGTGGACACGAACACTGTAGCTTTCTTT. This sequence encodes CASSVDTNTVAFF.

The rearrangement joins TRBV9 to TRBJ2-2; tentatively, D is TRBD1 (6 bases). The germline gives CDR1 SGDLS, CDR2 YYNGEE. The CDR3 is made up of 16 amino acids. V gave up 2 bases and J gave up 6 bases, with 17 bases separating them. The CDR3 DNA follows: TGTGCCAGCAGCGTGGGGGCAAAGCAGTGGGCCGGGGAGCTGTTTTTT. It translates to CASSVGAKQWAGELFF.

The chain couples TRBV10-3 to TRBJ1-6, with D possibly being TRBD1 (5 bases). The CDR3 runs 14 residues. Per the germline V gene, CDR1 is ENHRY and CDR2 is SYGVKD. V was clipped by 7 bases and J by 5 bases, with 12 bases between them. The CDR3 is CAITLTQDNSPLHF. DNA for the CDR3: TGTGCCATCACCCTGACACAGGATAATTCACCCCTCCACTTT.

This chain joins TRBV7-9 and TRBJ2-7, with 11 bases that match TRBD2. Germline V gene sequence: CDR1 SEHNR, CDR2 FQNEAQ (reference sequence). CDR3 size: 13 residues. V lost 5 bases to trimming and J lost 7 bases; unmatched junction nucleotides: 4. The CDR3 nucleotides read TGTGCCAGCAGCGAGACTAGCGGGGAAGAGCAGTACTTC. Translated, it gives CASSETSGEEQYF.

This chain uses TRBV7-2 with TRBJ2-5, with D tentatively TRBD2 (5 bases). The CDR3 is made up of 14 amino acids. V dropped 1 base and J dropped 2 bases, with 8 bases sitting between them. From germline, CDR1 is SGHTA and CDR2 FQGNSA. The chain's CDR3 is CASSLVARQETQYF. The CDR3 DNA reads as TGTGCCAGCAGCTTAGTAGCGCGACAAGAGACCCAGTACTTC.

The V call is TRBV19, the J call TRBJ2-2; 10 bases agree with TRBD2. The CDR3 is 17 amino acids. V shed 6 bases, J shed 4 bases, and the junction held 11 bases outside the gene matches. Germline V lookup: CDR1 LNHDA, CDR2 SQIVND (reference sequence). As DNA, the CDR3 is TGTGCCAGTAGAATGAGAGCGGGGGGGCCTAGCACCGGGGAGCTGTTTTTT. Protein product: CASRMRAGGPSTGELFF.

Concerning this clonotype itself: Since a much larger clone is just one base distant, this may be a read error. The chain couples TRBV5-1 to TRBJ2-5, with D tentatively TRBD1 (5 bases). Germline loops: CDR1 SGHRS, CDR2 YFSETQ. This CDR3 contains 14 residues. CDR3 coding DNA: TGCGCCAGCAGCTTGGATCCAGGGAAAGAGGCCCAGTACTTC. Its protein is CASSLDPGKEAQYF.

The table lists this clonotype with many counts. The CDR3 protein is CASSPFADPGLRQYF. The CDR3 nucleotides read TGTGCCAGCAGCCCCTTCGCAGATCCTGGCCTAAGGCAGTACTTC. The rearrangement joins TRBV7-2 to TRBJ2-7; D not resolved. Germline loops: CDR1 SGHTA, CDR2 FQGNSA. This CDR3 spans 15 amino acids. The V and J ends lost 5 bases and 9 bases respectively, with 23 bases between them. The full variable domain, its missing parts supplied by reference TRBV7-2 and TRBJ2-7, is GAGVSQSPSNKVTEKGKDVELRCDPISGHTALYWYRQSLGQGLEFLIYFQGNSAPDKSGLPSDRFSAERTGGSVSTLTIQRTQQEDSAVYLCASSPFADPGLRQYFGPGTRLTVT.

The V call is TRBV5-6, the J call TRBJ2-1; 9 bases match TRBD2. Germline V gene sequence: CDR1 SGHDT, CDR2 YYEEEE. This CDR3 comprises 15 residues. V was clipped by 3 bases and J by 9 bases; unmatched bases: 10. DNA for the CDR3: TGTGCCAGCAGCTGGGGGTTAGCGGGAGTTGGTGAGCAGTTCTTC. The encoded protein is CASSWGLAGVGEQFF. Variable domain in full (rest from reference TRBV5-6 and TRBJ2-1): DAGVTQSPTHLIKTRGQQVTLRCSPKSGHDTVSWYQQALGQGPQFIFQYYEEEERQRGNFPDRFSGHQFPNYSSELNVNALLLGDSALYLCASSWGLAGVGEQFFGPGTRLTVL.

This clonotype came up many times. The chain uses TRBV15 and TRBJ1-6, with D uncertain. The CDR3 runs to 14 residues. Germline lookup yields CDR1 LNHNV and CDR2 YYDKDF (reference sequence). V lost 0 bases and J 10 bases, leaving 10 bases between the germline ends. The CDR3 coding sequence is TGTGCCACCAGCAGAGATAGGGAGGGATCACCCCTCCACTTT. Its protein is CATSRDREGSPLHF.